This T cell receptor beta chain was identified during a study of T-cell memory formation after mild COVID-19. TCRdb passed the 5' RACE reads through MiXCR, listing each CDR3 protein once. The table lists about 360,000 distinct CDR3 sequences, roughly 13% of them singletons. This clonotype was observed a handful of times. Germline CDR1 is LGHNA and CDR2 is YSLEER. Trimming pared 3 bases from V and 3 bases from J, leaving 18 bases between. This CDR3 is built from 16 residues. The sample taken for sequencing was PBMCs or a T cell subset sorted from them (not recorded which). This TCR was recovered from a man younger than 30 who had mild COVID-19 (a few samples of this study predate the infection). Cell type and time point are not known. The gene calls are TRBV4-3 and TRBJ2-7; weak D call: TRBD1 (6 bases). CDR3 in DNA: TGCGCCAGCAGCCAGTACACAGGGCTGCCTCTCTACGAGCAGTACTTC. Residues: CASSQYTGLPLYEQYF.